Listed here are 12 T cell receptor beta chains from one sample, sequenced in a study of shared T cell receptors in the human thymus. TCRdb's table, derived via immunoSEQ multiplex PCR, lists solely in-frame clones and lacks some. The top ten hold around 0.01% of the sample, which has approximately 760,000 clones, 70% to 90% seen once. These same data were also listed under a study on human thymus T cells.

The sample comprised thymocytes. The receptors shown here come from a girl under three years old with a congenital heart defect.

The CDR3 region is CASSPLEGTQYF. CDR3 coding DNA: TGTGCCAGCAGCCCCCTTGAGGGAACCCAGTACTTC. The rearrangement uses TRBV7-2 and TRBJ2-5; TRBD2 might be the D (5 bases). The CDR3 has 12 amino acids. Germline V gene data show CDR1 as SGHTA and CDR2 as FQGNSA. With 5 bases removed from V and 8 bases from J, the gap between germline ends came to 12 bases.

Written as DNA, the CDR3 is TGTGCCAGCAGTCCGCCGACAGGGCCTGGGGCCAACGTCCTGACTTTC. Translation: CASSPPTGPGANVLTF. This chain connects TRBV11-2 to TRBJ2-6, with 7 positions matching TRBD1. The CDR3 is 16 residues long. The trim removed 6 bases at V and 2 bases at J, leaving 7 bases unmatched. Looked up from germline, CDR1 is SGHAT and CDR2 is FQNNGV. The whole variable domain, remainder taken from reference TRBV11-2 and TRBJ2-6, is EAGVAQSPRYKIIEKRQSVAFWCNPISGHATLYWYQQILGQGPKLLIQFQNNGVVDDSQLPKDRFSAERLKGVDSTLKIQPAKLEDSAVYLCASSPPTGPGANVLTFGAGSRLTVL.

The V call is TRBV5-8, the J call TRBJ2-1; D remains ambiguous. This CDR3 region has 14 residues. Germline values: CDR1 SGHTS, CDR2 YDEGEE. The V end was cut by 5 bases, the J end by 0 bases, with 9 bases between. CDR3 coding DNA: TGTGCCAGCAGTCCGTTCAGCTCCTACAATGAGCAGTTCTTC. Translated: CASSPFSSYNEQFF.

The CDR3 nucleotides are TGTGCCAGTAACCCTGGGGGAGGGTTTAGGGGAAACAATGAGCAGTTCTTC. The encoded protein is CASNPGGGFRGNNEQFF. The rearrangement joins TRBV19 to TRBJ2-1, with 7 nucleotides matching TRBD2. After removal of 7 bases from V and 5 bases from J, the junction contained 17 bases not matched to a gene. Per the germline V gene, CDR1 is LNHDA and CDR2 is SQIVND (reference sequence). The CDR3 length is 17 residues.

J is TRBJ2-3 and V is TRBV2, with D possibly matching TRBD2 (6 bases). The V gene lost 5 bases and the J gene lost 2 bases, with 14 bases spanning the gap. The CDR3 runs 15 residues. Germline CDR1 and CDR2: SNHLY and FYNNEI. This CDR3 is CASSSGTWDTDTQYF. Here the CDR3 DNA reads TGTGCCAGCAGTTCCGGGACTTGGGACACAGATACGCAGTATTTT.

The V call is TRBV14, the J call TRBJ1-2; no definite D call. The CDR3 contains 15 residues. The V end lost 0 bases, the J end lost 7 bases, and 15 bases lay between the germline ends. Germline V lookup: CDR1 SGHDN, CDR2 FVKESK. The CDR3 region is CASSQDITDPSGYTF. CDR3 coding DNA: TGTGCCAGCAGCCAAGACATAACAGACCCAAGTGGCTACACCTTC.

The rearrangement links TRBV9 to TRBJ1-1, with D perhaps matching TRBD1 (6 bases). CDR3 length equals 17 residues. Trimming stripped 3 bases from V and 2 bases from J, with 20 bases between. CDR1 and CDR2 (germline): SGDLS, YYNGEE. For the CDR3, the DNA is TGTGCCAGCAGCGGGGCTCGGACAGCGAGGGGAAACACTGAAGCTTTCTTT. It specifies CASSGARTARGNTEAFF. The full variable domain, completed using reference TRBV9 and TRBJ1-1, is DSGVTQTPKHLITATGQRVTLRCSPRSGDLSVYWYQQSLDQGLQFLIQYYNGEERAKGNILERFSAQQFPDLHSELNLSSLELGDSALYFCASSGARTARGNTEAFFGQGTRLTVV.

The rearrangement joins TRBV19 to TRBJ1-1, with 7 nucleotides matching TRBD1. The CDR3 is 15 amino acids. V gave up 3 bases and J gave up 1 base; unmatched junction bases: 5. Germline loops: CDR1 LNHDA, CDR2 SQIVND (reference sequence). The CDR3 coding sequence is TGTGCCAGTAGTATCGGGGACAGTCGGAACACTGAAGCTTTCTTT. As protein: CASSIGDSRNTEAFF.

This rearrangement joins TRBV1 to TRBJ2-5; the table's D call of TRBD2 was not tested on the DNA. TRBV1 is classified as a pseudogene. The CDR3 extends over 11 amino acids. CDR3 nucleotides: TGCACCAGCAGCTTTATAGAGACCCAGTACTTC. Protein product: CTSSFIETQYF.

The rearrangement joins TRBV9 to TRBJ1-2; TRBD1 aligns across 9 bases. Trimming took 3 bases from V and 3 from J; bases not matched to a gene: 3. This CDR3 has 14 amino acids. Germline loops: CDR1 SGDLS, CDR2 YYNGEE. The CDR3: CASSGRQGDYGYTF. For the CDR3, the DNA is TGTGCCAGCAGCGGAAGACAGGGGGACTATGGCTACACCTTC.

The chain is built from TRBV5-5 and TRBJ2-7; maybe TRBD2 (6 bases). The V end was cut by 4 bases, the J end by 3 bases, with 17 bases between. The CDR3 has 15 residues. Germline lookup yields CDR1 SGHKS and CDR2 YYEKEE (reference sequence). CDR3 in amino acids: CASSRGTGKRYEQYF. CDR3 bases: TGTGCCAGCAGCCGCGGGACGGGCAAGCGCTACGAGCAGTACTTC.

The chain combines TRBV19 with TRBJ1-2; D gene unclear. Germline values: CDR1 LNHDA, CDR2 SQIVND (reference sequence). The CDR3 contains 12 residues. Trimming took off 0 bases at V and 8 bases at J, with 7 bases between the two ends. DNA of the CDR3: TGTGCCAGTAGTATAGAGTGGGAGGGCTACACCTTC. As protein: CASSIEWEGYTF. Looking up the rest from reference TRBV19 and TRBJ1-2 gives the full variable domain: DGGITQSPKYLFRKEGQNVTLSCEQNLNHDAMYWYRQDPGQGLRLIYYSQIVNDFQKGDIAEGYSVSREKKESFPLTVTSAQKNPTAFYLCASSIEWEGYTFGSGTRLTVV.